The entry that follows covers one T cell receptor (beta chain) sequence. This sample stems from a study of shared clonotypes between healthy human individuals. V was pared by 3 bases and J by 2 bases, with 7 bases between. This CDR3 spans 13 amino acids. Per germline, CDR1 SGHAT and CDR2 FQNNGV. For every subset, genomic DNA was evenly distributed across several immunoSEQ plates. Repertoires were generated with immunoSEQ multiplex PCR, while TCRdb's copy carries only in-frame clones and drops some. The table lists under 2.5 million clones, just under 95% of them singletons. The rearrangement uses TRBV11-2 and TRBJ1-1; D gene uncertain. The source material was naive CD4+ T cells from PBMCs. The subset is: CD45RA+ positively selected. The sequence was collected from a man aged 18 to 29 in good health. Some clones in this sample may be carry-over from other donors' samples. CDR3 DNA: TGTGCCAGCAGCTTCATGGGCAACACTGAAGCTTTCTTT. Its protein product is CASSFMGNTEAFF.